These 2 T cell receptor beta chains originate from one sample sequenced in a study of cytomegalovirus exposure and HLA in healthy donors. The PCR contained 60 Vbeta and 13 Jbeta primers. TCRdb's copy holds only in-frame clones and misses some; the assay was immunoSEQ multiplex PCR. The sample has 150,000 to 200,000 clones; 84% are singletons. Sequenced sample: PBMCs. The source of these receptors is a man aged 50-59 years in good health and CMV-seropositive.

The chain uses TRBV5-6 and TRBJ1-1; D is ambiguous. The V and J ends lost 4 bases and 3 bases respectively, with 4 bases between them. This CDR3 spans 11 amino acids. Germline loops: CDR1 SGHDT, CDR2 YYEEEE. CDR3 sequence: CASSLYTEAFF. In DNA form, the CDR3 reads TGTGCCAGCAGCCTATACACTGAAGCTTTCTTT. Supplemented by reference TRBV5-6 and TRBJ1-1, the full variable domain reads DAGVTQSPTHLIKTRGQQVTLRCSPKSGHDTVSWYQQALGQGPQFIFQYYEEEERQRGNFPDRFSGHQFPNYSSELNVNALLLGDSALYLCASSLYTEAFFGQGTRLTVV.

The rearrangement links TRBV7-7 to TRBJ2-2; 8 nucleotides match TRBD1. Germline loops: CDR1 SSHAT, CDR2 FNYEAQ (reference sequence). With 2 bases clipped from V and 5 bases from J, the junction kept 10 bases outside the gene matches. The CDR3 consists of 17 residues. CDR3 bases: TGTGCCAGCAGCTTAACCAGGGCAGGGGGCAGGACCGGGGAGCTGTTTTTT. This gives the protein CASSLTRAGGRTGELFF.